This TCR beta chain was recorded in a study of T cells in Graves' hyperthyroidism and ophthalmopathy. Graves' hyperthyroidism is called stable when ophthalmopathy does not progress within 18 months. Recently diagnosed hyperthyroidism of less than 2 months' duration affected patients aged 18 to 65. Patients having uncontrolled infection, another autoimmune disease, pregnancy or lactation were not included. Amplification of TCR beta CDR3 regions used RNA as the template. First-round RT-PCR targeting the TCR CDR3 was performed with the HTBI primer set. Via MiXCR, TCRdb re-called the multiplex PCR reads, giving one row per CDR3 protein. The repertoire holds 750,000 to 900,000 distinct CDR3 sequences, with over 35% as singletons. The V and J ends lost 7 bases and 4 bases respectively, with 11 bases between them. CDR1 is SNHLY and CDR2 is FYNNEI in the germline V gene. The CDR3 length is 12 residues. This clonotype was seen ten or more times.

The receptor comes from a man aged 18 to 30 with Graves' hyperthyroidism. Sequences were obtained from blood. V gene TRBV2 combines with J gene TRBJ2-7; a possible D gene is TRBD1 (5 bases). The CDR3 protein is CASTGILYEQYF. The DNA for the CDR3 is TGTGCCAGCACAGGGATATTATACGAGCAGTACTTC.